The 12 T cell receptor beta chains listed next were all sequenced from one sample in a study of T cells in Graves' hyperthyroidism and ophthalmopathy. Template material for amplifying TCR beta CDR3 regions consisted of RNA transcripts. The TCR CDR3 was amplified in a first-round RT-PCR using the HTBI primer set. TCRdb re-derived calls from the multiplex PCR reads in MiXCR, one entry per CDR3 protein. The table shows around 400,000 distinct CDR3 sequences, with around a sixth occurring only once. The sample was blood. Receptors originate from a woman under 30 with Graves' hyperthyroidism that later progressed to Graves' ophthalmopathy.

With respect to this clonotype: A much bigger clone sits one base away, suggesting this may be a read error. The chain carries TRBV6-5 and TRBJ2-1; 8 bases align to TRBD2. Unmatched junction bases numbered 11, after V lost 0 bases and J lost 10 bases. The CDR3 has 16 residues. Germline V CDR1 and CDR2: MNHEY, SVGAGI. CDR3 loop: CASSYSTSGSPLEQFF. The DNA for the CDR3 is TGTGCCAGCAGTTACTCGACCAGCGGGAGCCCCCTCGAGCAGTTCTTC.

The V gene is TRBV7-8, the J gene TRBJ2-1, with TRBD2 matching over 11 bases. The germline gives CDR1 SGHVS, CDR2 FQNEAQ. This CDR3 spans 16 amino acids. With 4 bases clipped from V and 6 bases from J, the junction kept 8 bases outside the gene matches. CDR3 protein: CASSSYSGREGNEQFF. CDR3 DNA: TGTGCCAGCAGCTCCTATAGCGGGAGGGAGGGCAATGAGCAGTTCTTC.

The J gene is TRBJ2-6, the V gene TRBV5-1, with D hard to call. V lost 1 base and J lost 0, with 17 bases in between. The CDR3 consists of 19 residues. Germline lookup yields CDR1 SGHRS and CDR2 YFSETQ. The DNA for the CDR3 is TGCGCCAGCAGCTTGATTTTTGGGGAAAAAAGCTCTGGGGCCAACGTCCTGACTTTC. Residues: CASSLIFGEKSSGANVLTF. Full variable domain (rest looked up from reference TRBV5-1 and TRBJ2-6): KAGVTQTPRYLIKTRGQQVTLSCSPISGHRSVSWYQQTPGQGLQFLFEYFSETQRNKGNFPGRFSGRQFSNSRSEMNVSTLELGDSALYLCASSLIFGEKSSGANVLTFGAGSRLTVL.

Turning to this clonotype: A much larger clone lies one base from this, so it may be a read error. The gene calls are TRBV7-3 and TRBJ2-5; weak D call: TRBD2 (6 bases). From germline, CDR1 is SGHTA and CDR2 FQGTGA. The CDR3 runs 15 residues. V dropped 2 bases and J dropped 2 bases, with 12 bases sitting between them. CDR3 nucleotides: TGTGCCAGCAGCTTAGTTCGGGGAGGTCAAGAGACCCAGTACTTC. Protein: CASSLVRGGQETQYF.

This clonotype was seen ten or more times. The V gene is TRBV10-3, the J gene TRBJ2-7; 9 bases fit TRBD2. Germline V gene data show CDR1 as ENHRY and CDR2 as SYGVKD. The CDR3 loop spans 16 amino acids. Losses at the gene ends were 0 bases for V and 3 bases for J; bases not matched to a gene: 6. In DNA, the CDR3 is TGTGCCATCAGTGAGTCGTTTGGACTAGCGATCTACGAGCAGTACTTC. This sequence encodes CAISESFGLAIYEQYF.

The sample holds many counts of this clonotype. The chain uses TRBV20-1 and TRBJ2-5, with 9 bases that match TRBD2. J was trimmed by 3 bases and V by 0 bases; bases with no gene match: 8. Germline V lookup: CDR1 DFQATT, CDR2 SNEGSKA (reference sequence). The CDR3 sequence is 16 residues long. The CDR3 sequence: CSARDFSGRTKETQYF. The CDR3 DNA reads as TGCAGTGCTAGAGATTTTAGCGGGAGAACTAAAGAGACCCAGTACTTC.

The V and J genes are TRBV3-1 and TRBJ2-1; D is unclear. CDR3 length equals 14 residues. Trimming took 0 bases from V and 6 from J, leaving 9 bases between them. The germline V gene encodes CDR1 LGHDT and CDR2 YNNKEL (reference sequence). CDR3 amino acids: CASSQDFTSNEQFF. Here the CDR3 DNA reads TGTGCCAGCAGCCAAGATTTTACCAGCAATGAGCAGTTCTTC.

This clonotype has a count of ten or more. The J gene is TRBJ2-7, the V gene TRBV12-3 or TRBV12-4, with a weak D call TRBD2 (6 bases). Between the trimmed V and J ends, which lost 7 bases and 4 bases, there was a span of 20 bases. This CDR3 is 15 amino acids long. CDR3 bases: TGTGCCAGCACCTTGCTAGGGACTCTACCTTACGAGCAGTACTTC. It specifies CASTLLGTLPYEQYF.

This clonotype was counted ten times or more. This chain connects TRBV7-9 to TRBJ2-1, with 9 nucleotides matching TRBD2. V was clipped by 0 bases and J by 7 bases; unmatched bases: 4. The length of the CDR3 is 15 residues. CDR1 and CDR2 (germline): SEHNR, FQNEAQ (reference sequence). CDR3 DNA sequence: TGTGCCAGCAGCTTAGCTAGCGGGAGTTGGAATGAGCAGTTCTTC. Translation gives CASSLASGSWNEQFF.

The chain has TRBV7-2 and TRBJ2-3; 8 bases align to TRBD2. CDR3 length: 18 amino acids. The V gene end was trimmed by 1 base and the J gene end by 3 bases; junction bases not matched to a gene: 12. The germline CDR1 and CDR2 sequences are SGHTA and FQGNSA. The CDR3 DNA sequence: TGTGCCAGCAGCTTAGGGGACGGGGGGGGGGGCGCGACAGATACGCAGTATTTT. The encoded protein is CASSLGDGGGGATDTQYF.

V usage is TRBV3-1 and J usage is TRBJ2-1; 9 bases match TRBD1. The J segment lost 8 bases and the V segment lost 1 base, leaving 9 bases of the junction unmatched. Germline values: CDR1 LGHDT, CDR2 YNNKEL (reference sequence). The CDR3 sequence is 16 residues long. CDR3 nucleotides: TGTGCCAGCAGCCAAGTCTGGGACAGGGAGAACGATGAGCAGTTCTTC. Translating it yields CASSQVWDRENDEQFF.

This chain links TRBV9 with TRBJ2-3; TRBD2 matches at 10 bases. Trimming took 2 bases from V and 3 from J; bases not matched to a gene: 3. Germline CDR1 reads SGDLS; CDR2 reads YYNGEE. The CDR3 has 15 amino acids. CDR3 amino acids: CASSVSGRLTDTQYF. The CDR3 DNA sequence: TGTGCCAGCAGCGTTAGCGGGAGGCTTACAGATACGCAGTATTTT.